The rows below give T cell receptor beta chains drawn from one sample of a study of OX40 agonist ivuxolimab in advanced cancers. Clones were sequenced by immunoSEQ multiplex PCR, and TCRdb holds only the in-frame ones, with some missing. The sample consists of around 57,000 clones, less than 85% of them appearing once. The sequencing used CD4+ or CD8+ T cells sorted from blood, collected in a trial of the OX40 agonist ivuxolimab. The receptors were gathered from an adult with an advanced solid tumor such as melanoma, head and neck, liver or kidney cancer. The CDR3 runs from the conserved cysteine through the conserved F or W. The D gene is left open where the match is weak. Clone sizes are given selectively: once, few, many, or a class where the clone is expanded.

abundance: .; v_gene: TRBV18; d_gene: .; j_gene: TRBJ2-3; CDR3nt: TGTGCCAGCTCACCAGGCAATCTGGCCACCGGGGATACGCAGTATTTT; CDR3aa: CASSPGNLATGDTQYF
abundance: .; v_gene: TRBV6-6; d_gene: .; j_gene: TRBJ1-5; CDR3nt: TGTGCCAGCAGTTACGACGGTCTGGATCAGCCCCAGCATTTT; CDR3aa: CASSYDGLDQPQHF
abundance: .; v_gene: TRBV18; d_gene: TRBD2; j_gene: TRBJ2-7; CDR3nt: TGTGCCAGCTCACCGCCGGGGGGGTCCTACGAGCAGTACTTC; CDR3aa: CASSPPGGSYEQYF
abundance: .; v_gene: TRBV30; d_gene: TRBD2; j_gene: TRBJ2-7; CDR3nt: TGTGCCTGGAACCCGGGACTAACCCTATCCTACGAGCAGTACTTC; CDR3aa: CAWNPGLTLSYEQYF
abundance: .; v_gene: TRBV19; d_gene: .; j_gene: TRBJ2-7; CDR3nt: TGTGCCAGTAGTATATACCTTAGGCTGGACAGGACTACCTACGAGCAGTACTTC; CDR3aa: CASSIYLRLDRTTYEQYF
abundance: .; v_gene: TRBV6-6; d_gene: .; j_gene: TRBJ2-5; CDR3nt: TGTGCCAGCAGTTACTCGGGCGTCGGGGAGACCCAGTACTTC; CDR3aa: CASSYSGVGETQYF
abundance: .; v_gene: TRBV6-5; d_gene: TRBD1; j_gene: TRBJ1-1; CDR3nt: TGTGCCAGCAGTTACTACCTGACAGGGGGGGGCACTGAAGCTTTCTTT; CDR3aa: CASSYYLTGGGTEAFF
abundance: .; v_gene: TRBV25-1; d_gene: TRBD1; j_gene: TRBJ1-3; CDR3nt: TGTGCCAGCAGTGAGGACAGGGGGTCGGGAAACACCATATATTTT; CDR3aa: CASSEDRGSGNTIYF
abundance: many; v_gene: TRBV6-5; d_gene: .; j_gene: TRBJ1-5; CDR3nt: TGTGCCAGCAGTTACTCAGGGCGCGATCAGCCCCAGCATTTT; CDR3aa: CASSYSGRDQPQHF
abundance: .; v_gene: TRBV9; d_gene: .; j_gene: TRBJ2-1; CDR3nt: TGTGCCAGCAGCGAGGGGGGGTCAAACAATGAGCAGTTCTTC; CDR3aa: CASSEGGSNNEQFF
abundance: .; v_gene: TRBV28; d_gene: .; j_gene: TRBJ1-2; CDR3nt: TGTGCCAGCAGCGCTTCCCCAGGACCCCAGGGCTATGGCTACACCTTC; CDR3aa: CASSASPGPQGYGYTF
abundance: .; v_gene: TRBV9; d_gene: .; j_gene: TRBJ2-7; CDR3nt: TGTGCCAGCAGCGTAGCTACAAGCGGTGTCGAGCAGTACTTC; CDR3aa: CASSVATSGVEQYF
abundance: .; v_gene: TRBV9; d_gene: TRBD2; j_gene: TRBJ2-2; CDR3nt: TGTGCCAGCAGCGCCCCGAGGAGCGGGAGATATAACGGGGAGCTGTTTTTT; CDR3aa: CASSAPRSGRYNGELFF
abundance: .; v_gene: TRBV29-1; d_gene: .; j_gene: TRBJ2-3; CDR3nt: TGCAGCGTTGGGGCGGGCGGTAGGGCTGCCCCCCCAGATACGCAGTATTTT; CDR3aa: CSVGAGGRAAPPDTQYF
abundance: .; v_gene: TRBV19; d_gene: .; j_gene: TRBJ2-3; CDR3nt: TGTGCCAGTAGTTCGGACCGGGACGGAGACACAGATACGCAGTATTTT; CDR3aa: CASSSDRDGDTDTQYF
abundance: .; v_gene: TRBV7-2; d_gene: TRBD1; j_gene: TRBJ1-5; CDR3nt: TGTGCCAGCAGTCAGGGGGCCCGTGGTCAGCCCCAGCATTTT; CDR3aa: CASSQGARGQPQHF
abundance: .; v_gene: TRBV11-3; d_gene: TRBD2; j_gene: TRBJ2-1; CDR3nt: TGTGCCAGCAGCTTAGATCCCAGCGGGGCCTACAATGAGCAGTTCTTC; CDR3aa: CASSLDPSGAYNEQFF
abundance: .; v_gene: TRBV7-2; d_gene: .; j_gene: TRBJ2-7; CDR3nt: TGTGCCAGCAGCTCCGGAGGGGCTGAGTCCTACGAGCAGTACTTC; CDR3aa: CASSSGGAESYEQYF
abundance: .; v_gene: TRBV6-1; d_gene: .; j_gene: TRBJ1-5; CDR3nt: TGTGCCAGCAGTGAAGGTACTAACCCCGCATATAGCAATCAGCCCCAGCATTTT; CDR3aa: CASSEGTNPAYSNQPQHF
abundance: .; v_gene: TRBV4-1; d_gene: .; j_gene: TRBJ2-7; CDR3nt: TGCGCCAGCAGCCAAGAAAGTGGTCTTGAGGGATACGAGCAGTACTTC; CDR3aa: CASSQESGLEGYEQYF
abundance: .; v_gene: TRBV28; d_gene: .; j_gene: TRBJ1-1; CDR3nt: TGTGCCAGCAACCGGGCAGGAACTGAAGCTTTCTTT; CDR3aa: CASNRAGTEAFF
abundance: .; v_gene: TRBV6-6; d_gene: TRBD1; j_gene: TRBJ1-4; CDR3nt: TGTGCCAGCAGTTCCCCCTTCCGGACAGGGGAGAGAAAACTGTTTTTT; CDR3aa: CASSSPFRTGERKLFF
abundance: .; v_gene: TRBV27; d_gene: .; j_gene: TRBJ1-2; CDR3nt: TGTGCCAGCAGTTTCACCGGGTCCTATGGCTACACCTTC; CDR3aa: CASSFTGSYGYTF
abundance: .; v_gene: TRBV7-2; d_gene: .; j_gene: TRBJ2-2; CDR3nt: TGTGCCAGCAGCTTAGGCCTAGAAGGGACCGGGGAGCTGTTTTTT; CDR3aa: CASSLGLEGTGELFF
abundance: .; v_gene: TRBV9; d_gene: TRBD1; j_gene: TRBJ2-6; CDR3nt: TGTGCCAGCAGCCTAGACGGAACAGGGGGTGCTGGGGCCAACGTCCTGACTTTC; CDR3aa: CASSLDGTGGAGANVLTF
abundance: .; v_gene: TRBV2; d_gene: .; j_gene: TRBJ1-1; CDR3nt: TGTGCCAGCAGGGAAGAGGTGAACACTGAAGCTTTCTTT; CDR3aa: CASREEVNTEAFF
abundance: .; v_gene: TRBV4-2; d_gene: TRBD1; j_gene: TRBJ2-5; CDR3nt: TGTGCCAGCAGCCACGCCCGGACAGGGGGCTTGTTGGAGACCCAGTACTTC; CDR3aa: CASSHARTGGLLETQYF
abundance: .; v_gene: TRBV10-3; d_gene: TRBD2; j_gene: TRBJ2-1; CDR3nt: TGTGCCATCAGTGATAGACGACTAGCGGGAAACAATGAGCAGTTCTTC; CDR3aa: CAISDRRLAGNNEQFF
abundance: .; v_gene: TRBV29-1; d_gene: .; j_gene: TRBJ2-5; CDR3nt: TGCAGCCTCGGACAGACACCACAAGAGACCCAGTACTTC; CDR3aa: CSLGQTPQETQYF
abundance: .; v_gene: TRBV10-3; d_gene: .; j_gene: TRBJ1-2; CDR3nt: TGTGCCATCAGTGATAGCCAGGGTCAGGGCTATGGCTACACCTTC; CDR3aa: CAISDSQGQGYGYTF
abundance: once; v_gene: TRBV10-1; d_gene: .; j_gene: TRBJ2-7; CDR3nt: TGCGCCAGCAGTTCGGGCGGTGCGACAGTCGAAGAGCAGTACTTC; CDR3aa: CASSSGGATVEEQYF
abundance: .; v_gene: TRBV9; d_gene: .; j_gene: TRBJ1-2; CDR3nt: TGTGCCAGCAGCGTAGATGACTATGGCTACACCTTC; CDR3aa: CASSVDDYGYTF
abundance: .; v_gene: TRBV20-1; d_gene: .; j_gene: TRBJ1-1; CDR3nt: TGCAGTGCCAGGATGAACACTGAAGCTTTCTTT; CDR3aa: CSARMNTEAFF
abundance: .; v_gene: TRBV11-2; d_gene: .; j_gene: TRBJ1-1; CDR3nt: TGTGCCAGCAGCTTAGTTTCCCCGGGCCAGGGAGGGACTGAAGCTTTCTTT; CDR3aa: CASSLVSPGQGGTEAFF
abundance: few; v_gene: TRBV7-8; d_gene: TRBD1; j_gene: TRBJ1-5; CDR3nt: TGTGCCAGCACCCTCCACCGGGACAGATATAGCAATCAGCCCCAGCATTTT; CDR3aa: CASTLHRDRYSNQPQHF
abundance: .; v_gene: TRBV6-6; d_gene: .; j_gene: TRBJ2-5; CDR3nt: TGTGCCAGCAAGACAGCCCAAGAGACCCAGTACTTC; CDR3aa: CASKTAQETQYF
abundance: .; v_gene: TRBV4-2; d_gene: .; j_gene: TRBJ2-3; CDR3nt: TGTGCCAGCAGCCAAGGGCGGGACCGCACAGATACGCAGTATTTT; CDR3aa: CASSQGRDRTDTQYF
abundance: .; v_gene: TRBV11-2; d_gene: TRBD2; j_gene: TRBJ2-5; CDR3nt: TGTGCCAGCAGCTTAGATCGTGGTAGCGGGAGAGAGACCCAGTACTTC; CDR3aa: CASSLDRGSGRETQYF
abundance: .; v_gene: TRBV6-1; d_gene: .; j_gene: TRBJ1-2; CDR3nt: TGTGCCAGCAGTGAAAGGCCCTATGGCTACACCTTC; CDR3aa: CASSERPYGYTF
abundance: few; v_gene: TRBV30; d_gene: TRBD2; j_gene: TRBJ2-1; CDR3nt: TGTGCCTGGAAACCCTTAGCGGGGCCCTACAATGAGCAGTTCTTC; CDR3aa: CAWKPLAGPYNEQFF
abundance: .; v_gene: TRBV28; d_gene: .; j_gene: TRBJ1-4; CDR3nt: TGTGCCAGCAGCCCTGGGAGAGAAAAACTGTTTTTT; CDR3aa: CASSPGREKLFF
abundance: .; v_gene: TRBV5-1; d_gene: TRBD2; j_gene: TRBJ2-1; CDR3nt: TGCGCCAGCAGCCTGCTAGCGGGACGCTACAATGAGCAGTTCTTC; CDR3aa: CASSLLAGRYNEQFF
abundance: .; v_gene: TRBV19; d_gene: .; j_gene: TRBJ2-7; CDR3nt: TGTGCCAGTAGTGCTGAGGGGGGCGAGCAGTACTTC; CDR3aa: CASSAEGGEQYF
abundance: .; v_gene: TRBV18; d_gene: .; j_gene: TRBJ1-1; CDR3nt: TGTGCCAGCTCACCAGCGGGGAGGGACACTGAAGCTTTCTTT; CDR3aa: CASSPAGRDTEAFF
abundance: few; v_gene: TRBV4-1; d_gene: .; j_gene: TRBJ1-3; CDR3nt: TGCGCCAGCAGCCCCCAGGTCACCTCTGGAAACACCATATATTTT; CDR3aa: CASSPQVTSGNTIYF
abundance: .; v_gene: TRBV6-1; d_gene: TRBD1; j_gene: TRBJ2-7; CDR3nt: TGTGCCAGCAGTACGACAGGGTTCTCCTACGAGCAGTACTTC; CDR3aa: CASSTTGFSYEQYF
abundance: .; v_gene: TRBV9; d_gene: .; j_gene: TRBJ2-3; CDR3nt: TGTGCCAGCAGCGTAAAGTGGGAGAGGACAGATACGCAGTATTTT; CDR3aa: CASSVKWERTDTQYF
abundance: .; v_gene: TRBV7-9; d_gene: .; j_gene: TRBJ2-7; CDR3nt: TGTGCCAGCAGCTCAGACGCGACAGGGAGGTCCTACGAGCAGTACTTC; CDR3aa: CASSSDATGRSYEQYF
abundance: .; v_gene: TRBV2; d_gene: .; j_gene: TRBJ2-3; CDR3nt: TGTGCCAGCAGTGAAAGGGTCCCCACAGATACGCAGTATTTT; CDR3aa: CASSERVPTDTQYF
abundance: .; v_gene: TRBV27; d_gene: TRBD1; j_gene: TRBJ2-1; CDR3nt: TGTGCCAGCAGAAAAGGGACAGGGGAGGATGAGCAGTTCTTC; CDR3aa: CASRKGTGEDEQFF
abundance: .; v_gene: TRBV27; d_gene: .; j_gene: TRBJ1-1; CDR3nt: TGTGCCAGCAGGCCTACTAGGGCGAACACTGAAGCTTTCTTT; CDR3aa: CASRPTRANTEAFF
abundance: .; v_gene: TRBV11-2; d_gene: .; j_gene: TRBJ2-2; CDR3nt: TGTGCCAGCAGCCGACTCCGGGCGGCTCGGGGCGGGGAGCTGTTTTTT; CDR3aa: CASSRLRAARGGELFF
abundance: .; v_gene: TRBV30; d_gene: .; j_gene: TRBJ2-1; CDR3nt: TGTGCAAGGAACAGGGTCGCCTACAATGAGCAGTTCTTC; CDR3aa: CARNRVAYNEQFF
abundance: .; v_gene: TRBV19; d_gene: .; j_gene: TRBJ1-2; CDR3nt: TGTGCCAGTAGTCTAGCGAACAGCCCCTCTGGCTACACCTTC; CDR3aa: CASSLANSPSGYTF